This TCR beta chain was captured in a study of shared T cell receptors in the human thymus. The protocol was immunoSEQ multiplex PCR, while the TCRdb copy is restricted to in-frame clones and leaves out a portion. The sample includes hundreds of thousands of clones, 88% of them seen just once. V lost 5 bases, J lost 0 bases, and 11 bases lay in between. CDR1 and CDR2 from the germline V gene are ENHRY and SYGVKD. The CDR3 length is 14 residues. Another study also made use of these data, one on human thymus T cells. From that paper: Resections removed during corrective heart surgery provided the thymus tissue used. V and J genes seemed to be used with bias in thymic and blood repertoires. Related research has reported that thymic repertoires overlap highly among unrelated individuals.

The chain recombines TRBV10-3 with TRBJ2-7; D is uncertain. This TCR was sampled from a boy under two years old with a congenital heart defect. Sequenced: thymocytes. CDR3 sequence reads: CAISSRFSSYEQYF. CDR3 nucleotides: TGTGCCATCAGTTCCAGGTTTAGCTCCTACGAGCAGTACTTC.